The following is a T cell receptor beta chain sequence with its context. Its antigen is unidentified. The data were obtained in a study of vaccination and CD4 T cells after COVID-19. For the study at large: Control cultures were supplied with a CEFX pool, an HIV-1 Nef pool, or no peptide at all. Whole-study findings and limits: Among convalescent patients, a median roughly 90% of reactive clones emerged only after vaccination. Relatively few convalescent patients were studied; early post-infection timepoints were not included. The median number of SARS-CoV-2-reactive clonotypes increased from approximately 23 to 38, a change that did not reach significance.

Germline V gene data show CDR1 as SGHVS and CDR2 as FNYEAQ. This CDR3 is 15 amino acids long. Trimming at V came to 1 base and at J to 4 bases, leaving 2 bases not matched to a gene. The treatment here: roughly nine-day PBMC culture with coronavirus spike peptide pools or control peptides (ViraFEST assay). Once obtained from cultured CD4+ T cells, the DNA was sequenced using the Oncomine TCR Beta short-read assay. A single record per CDR3 protein comes from TCRdb applying MiXCR to the PCR reads. The sample holds 20,000 to 30,000 distinct CDR3 sequences; approximately 67% are singletons and the top ten take about a fifth.

This receptor was identified in a human donor who received a COVID-19 vaccine. J is TRBJ2-2 and V is TRBV7-6, with 8 positions matching TRBD1. Material: CD4+ T cells from blood, cultured in vitro, obtained after SARS-CoV-2 vaccination. The CDR3 is CASSLGQGATGELFF. The CDR3 nucleotides read TGTGCCAGCAGCTTAGGGCAGGGGGCCACCGGGGAGCTGTTTTTT.